Detailed here is one TCR beta chain. What it binds is unknown. Germline CDR1 and CDR2: LNHDA and SQIVND (reference sequence). V was pared by 4 bases and J by 5 bases, with 21 bases between. The CDR3 runs 18 residues. A multiplex PCR was run with 60 Vbeta primers and 13 Jbeta primers. Method: immunoSEQ multiplex PCR; TCRdb's copy keeps in-frame clones and lacks some. This repertoire comprises under 70,000 clones; its ten largest clones make up 2.4%. The source of the sample is a study of cytomegalovirus exposure and HLA in healthy donors. Findings and caveats of the study: Reportedly, HLA-A and HLA-B alleles of most subjects were accurately predicted from TCR beta.

The rearrangement uses TRBV19 and TRBJ1-6, with D possibly being TRBD1 (6 bases). The receptor was derived from a female donor in good health and CMV-seropositive. Material for sequencing was PBMCs. The CDR3 nucleotides are TGTGCCAGTAGTACTATAGCCGCAGGACAGCTAGATAATTCACCCCTCCACTTT. Translating gives CASSTIAAGQLDNSPLHF.